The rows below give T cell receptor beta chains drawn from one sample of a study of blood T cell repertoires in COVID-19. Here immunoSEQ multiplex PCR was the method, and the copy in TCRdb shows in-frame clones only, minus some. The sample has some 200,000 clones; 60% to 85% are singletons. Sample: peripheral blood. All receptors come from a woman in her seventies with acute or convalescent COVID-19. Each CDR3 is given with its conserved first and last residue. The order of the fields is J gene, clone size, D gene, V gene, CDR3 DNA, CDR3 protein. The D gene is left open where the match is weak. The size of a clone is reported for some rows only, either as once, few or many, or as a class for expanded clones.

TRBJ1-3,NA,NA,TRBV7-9,TGTGCCAGCAGCCCTCCGGGGGGCGGTGGAAACACCATATATTTT,CASSPPGGGGNTIYF
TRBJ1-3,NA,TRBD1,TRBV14,TGTGCCAGCAGCCTAGGACAGGGGTCTGGAAACACCATATATTTT,CASSLGQGSGNTIYF
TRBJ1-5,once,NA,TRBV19,TGTGCCAGTAGTAAGATAACCGGGAGCAATCAGCCCCAGCATTTT,CASSKITGSNQPQHF
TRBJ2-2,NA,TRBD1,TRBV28,TGTGCCAGCAGTTTAAACCCCGGGGGACAGGGGTCCGGGGAGCTGTTTTTT,CASSLNPGGQGSGELFF
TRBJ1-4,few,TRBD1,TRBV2,TGTGCCACCCGTCCGGGACAGGGAGATGAAAAACTGTTTTTT,CATRPGQGDEKLFF
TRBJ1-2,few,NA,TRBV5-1,TGCGCCAGCAGCTTGGCCAACATTCATCATGGCTACACCTTC,CASSLANIHHGYTF
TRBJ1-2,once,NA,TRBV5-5,TGTGCCAGCAGCCGCGAGGTGGGATCCCCGGGGTATGGCTACACCTTC,CASSREVGSPGYGYTF
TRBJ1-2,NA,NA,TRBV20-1,TGCAGTGCTAGTCCCCCGGGCGGGGGCTCCTCGGGAGGCTACACCTTC,CSASPPGGGSSGGYTF
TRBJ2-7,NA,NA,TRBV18,TGTGCCAGCTCCCCTAGAGGGTTCGGCGAGCAGTACTTC,CASSPRGFGEQYF
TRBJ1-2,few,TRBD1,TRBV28,TGTGCCAGCAGTCCCGGGACAGGATCCCCTGGCTACACCTTC,CASSPGTGSPGYTF
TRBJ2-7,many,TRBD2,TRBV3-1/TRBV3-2,TGTGCCAGCAGCCGCATACTAGCGGGAGGGCCTCTGTCATACGAGCAGTACTTC,CASSRILAGGPLSYEQYF
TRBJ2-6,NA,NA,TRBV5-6,TGTGCCAGCAGCTTGGCCCTTAGCTCTGGGGCCAACGTCCTGACTTTC,CASSLALSSGANVLTF
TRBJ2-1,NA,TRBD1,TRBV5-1,TGCGCCAGCAGCCCTACCCCGACAGGGAGAGGAACAAATGAGCAGTTCTTC,CASSPTPTGRGTNEQFF
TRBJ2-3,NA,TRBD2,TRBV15,TGTGCCACCAGCAGAGCGGGAGCGGGAGCCCTGCTCACAGATACGCAGTATTTT,CATSRAGAGALLTDTQYF
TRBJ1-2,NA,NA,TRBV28,TGTGCCAGCAGACCCCGGCGGGCTGGCTACACCTTC,CASRPRRAGYTF
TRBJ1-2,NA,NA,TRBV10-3,TGTGCCATCAGTGAGTCTGCGGATTATGGCTACACCTTC,CAISESADYGYTF
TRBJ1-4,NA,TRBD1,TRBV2,TGTGCCAGCTTGCGCCCCGGGACAGGGGATGGTCTCAGTGAAAAACTGTTTTTT,CASLRPGTGDGLSEKLFF
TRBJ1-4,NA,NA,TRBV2,TGTGCCAGCAGTGAGTACGTCGGGGTAGAAAAACTGTTTTTT,CASSEYVGVEKLFF
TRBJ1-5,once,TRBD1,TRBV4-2,TGTGCCAGCAGCCAAGACGGACAGGGGGATCAGCCCCAGCATTTT,CASSQDGQGDQPQHF
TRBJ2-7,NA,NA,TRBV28,TGTGCCAGCAGTTCCCCCCCGGGGTCCTACGAGCAGTACTTC,CASSSPPGSYEQYF
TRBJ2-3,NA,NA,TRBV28,TGTGCCAGCAGTTTGGGAGAAGAGGCGGGAATCGCAGATACGCAGTATTTT,CASSLGEEAGIADTQYF
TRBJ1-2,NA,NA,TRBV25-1,TGTGCCAGCAGTGAAGACGAGACGGGAAACTATGGCTACACCTTC,CASSEDETGNYGYTF
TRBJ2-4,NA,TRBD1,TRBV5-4,TGTGCCAGCAGCTTAGGGACAGAAGCCAAAAACATTCAGTACTTC,CASSLGTEAKNIQYF
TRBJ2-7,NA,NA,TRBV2,TGTGCCAGCAGGACGGGCTACGAGCAGTACTTC,CASRTGYEQYF
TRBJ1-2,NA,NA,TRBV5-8,TGTGCCAGCAGCTTTGGTGGGCCGTCTGGCTACACCTTC,CASSFGGPSGYTF
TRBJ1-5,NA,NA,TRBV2,TGTGCCAGCAGTGGAGGAGTTAGCAATCAGCCCCAGCATTTT,CASSGGVSNQPQHF